Below, one T cell receptor (beta chain) is given with its context. This specimen comes from a study of cytomegalovirus exposure and HLA in healthy donors. Study context: Unique TCRs from HLA-typed donors, 75 million to 100 million of them, were held in an early data release.

It was with 60 Vbeta and 13 Jbeta primers that the PCR ran. TCRdb keeps only in-frame clones here, not all; method: immunoSEQ multiplex PCR. The sample includes about 210,000 clones, approximately 82% of them seen just once. Deletions cut 4 bases from V and 0 bases from J, with 12 bases between. In germline, CDR1 is MDHEN, CDR2 SYDVKM. CDR3 length: 15 amino acids. The sample was PBMCs. J is TRBJ1-1 and V is TRBV28; weak D call: TRBD1 (6 bases). The TCR originated in a man aged 35 to 55 in good health and CMV-seropositive. The CDR3 nucleotides are TGTGCCAGCAGTTCCTACAGGGCGATGAACACTGAAGCTTTCTTT. Translated, it gives CASSSYRAMNTEAFF.